This T cell receptor (beta chain) was observed in a study of shared clonotypes between healthy human individuals. About the study: Used for every donor were three CD4 naive, three CD4 memory, two CD8 naive and one CD8 memory plate.

In germline, CDR1 is MNHNS, CDR2 SASEGT. Trimming shortened V by 6 bases and J by 3 bases, and 12 bases separated the two germline ends. CDR3 length equals 13 residues. Points from the study as a whole: Approximately 5% was the fraction of naive CD4 clonotypes found shared across several donors. Among the subsets, naive ones generally showed larger estimated richness than memory ones.

Genomic DNA (from each subset) was split evenly across several immunoSEQ plates. Produced via immunoSEQ multiplex PCR; TCRdb's table is partial and in-frame only. The sample lists 2 million to 2.5 million clones, approximately 94% seen once, with 1.7% in the top ten. A note on this clone: The antigen is unknown.

Naive CD8 cells were CD45RO-negative, positively selected for CCR7, excluding terminally differentiated effector memory CD45RA+ cells. The chain employs TRBV6-1 and TRBJ2-7; no definite D call. Source material: naive CD8+ T cells from PBMCs. The TCR was taken from a man between 18 and 29 years old in good health. Some clones in this sample may be carry-over from other donors' samples. CDR3 nucleotides: TGTGCCAGCAGGTACGTAGGGAACTACGAGCAGTACTTC. It is translated as CASRYVGNYEQYF.